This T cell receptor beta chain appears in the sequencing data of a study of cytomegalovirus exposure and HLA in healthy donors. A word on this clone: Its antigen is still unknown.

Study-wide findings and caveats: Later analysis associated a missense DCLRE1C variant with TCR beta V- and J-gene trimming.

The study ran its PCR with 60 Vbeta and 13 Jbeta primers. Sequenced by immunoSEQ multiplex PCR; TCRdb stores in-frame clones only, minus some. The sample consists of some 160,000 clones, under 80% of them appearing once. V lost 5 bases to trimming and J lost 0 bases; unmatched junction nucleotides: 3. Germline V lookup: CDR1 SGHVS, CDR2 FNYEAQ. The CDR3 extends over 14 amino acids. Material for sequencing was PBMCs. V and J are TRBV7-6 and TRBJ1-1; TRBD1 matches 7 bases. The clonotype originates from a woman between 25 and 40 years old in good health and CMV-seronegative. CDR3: CASSMGQLNTEAFF. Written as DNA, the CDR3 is TGTGCCAGCAGCATGGGACAGCTGAACACTGAAGCTTTCTTT.